This TCR beta chain was obtained from a study of post-analysis software for immune sequencing data. In the study overall: Some patients lacked subtype; others had relapsing-remitting, secondary progressive or progressive-relapsing disease. Study-level points and caveats: TRBV5-6, TRBV5-1 and TRBV20-1 were among five TRBV segments more frequent in patients than controls. Those with multiple sclerosis, the patient group, showed significantly lower normalized Chao1 diversity than controls.

Prepared TCR beta cDNA libraries contained unique molecular identifiers. MiXCR was run by TCRdb on the PCR reads, yielding one entry per CDR3 protein. In the table there are approximately 770,000 distinct CDR3 sequences, about 43% of which are singletons. Regarding this clonotype: Its antigen is unknown.

Trimming left V 0 bases short and J 0 bases short, with 12 bases between. CDR3 size: 17 residues. Germline assignment: CDR1 LNHNV and CDR2 YYDKDF (reference sequence). J is TRBJ1-3 and V is TRBV15; no firm D call. The sequenced sample consisted of blood. The sequence derives from a girl aged 5-17 years with multiple sclerosis. CDR3 residues: CATSRDLPKSSGNTIYF. CDR3 DNA: TGTGCCACCAGCAGAGATCTTCCAAAAAGCTCTGGAAACACCATATATTTT.